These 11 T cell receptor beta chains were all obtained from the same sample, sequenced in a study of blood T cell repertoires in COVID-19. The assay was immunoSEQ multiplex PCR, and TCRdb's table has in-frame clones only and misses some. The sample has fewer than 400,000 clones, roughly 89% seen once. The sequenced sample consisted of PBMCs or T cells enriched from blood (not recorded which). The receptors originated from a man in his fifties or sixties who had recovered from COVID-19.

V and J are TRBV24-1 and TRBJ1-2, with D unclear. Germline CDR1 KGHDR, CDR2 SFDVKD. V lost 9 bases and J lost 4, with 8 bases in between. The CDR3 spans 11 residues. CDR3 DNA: TGTGCCACCCGGTACGGCTATGGCTACACCTTC. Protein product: CATRYGYGYTF.

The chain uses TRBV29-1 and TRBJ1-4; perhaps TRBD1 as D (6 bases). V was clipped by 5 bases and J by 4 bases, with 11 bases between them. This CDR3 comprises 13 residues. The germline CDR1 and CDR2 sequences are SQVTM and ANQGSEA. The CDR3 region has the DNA TGCAGCGTTATAAGGGGGGGTAATGAAAAACTGTTTTTT. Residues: CSVIRGGNEKLFF.

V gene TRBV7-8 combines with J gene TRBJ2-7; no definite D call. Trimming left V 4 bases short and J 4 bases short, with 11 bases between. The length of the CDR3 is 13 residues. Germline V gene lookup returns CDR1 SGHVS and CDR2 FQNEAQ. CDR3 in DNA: TGTGCCAGCAGCTCGTTCCTCGGGTACGAGCAGTACTTC. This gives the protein CASSSFLGYEQYF.

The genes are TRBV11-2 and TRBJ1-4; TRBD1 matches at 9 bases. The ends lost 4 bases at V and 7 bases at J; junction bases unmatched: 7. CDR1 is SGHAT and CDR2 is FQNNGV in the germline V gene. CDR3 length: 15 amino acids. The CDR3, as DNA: TGTGCCAGCAGCTCCCACAGGGGGCTTGGTGAAAAACTGTTTTTT. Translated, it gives CASSSHRGLGEKLFF.

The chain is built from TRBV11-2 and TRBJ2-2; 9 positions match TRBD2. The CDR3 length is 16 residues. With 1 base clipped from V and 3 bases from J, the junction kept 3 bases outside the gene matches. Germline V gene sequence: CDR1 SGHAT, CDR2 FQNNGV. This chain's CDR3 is CASSLALAGHTGELFF. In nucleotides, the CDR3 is TGTGCCAGCAGCTTAGCCCTAGCGGGACACACCGGGGAGCTGTTTTTT.

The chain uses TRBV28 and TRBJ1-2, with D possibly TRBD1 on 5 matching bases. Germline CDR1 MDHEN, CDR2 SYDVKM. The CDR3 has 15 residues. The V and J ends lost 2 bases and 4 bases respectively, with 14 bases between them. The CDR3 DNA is TGTGCCAGCAGTTTACCCGCGGGGGGTCGCTATGGCTACACCTTC. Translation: CASSLPAGGRYGYTF.

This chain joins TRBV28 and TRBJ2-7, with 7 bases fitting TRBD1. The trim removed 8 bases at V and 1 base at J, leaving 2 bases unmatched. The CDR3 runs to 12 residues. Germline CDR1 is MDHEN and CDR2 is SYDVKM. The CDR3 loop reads CASGTVSYEQYF. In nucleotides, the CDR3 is TGTGCCAGCGGGACAGTTTCCTACGAGCAGTACTTC.

The CDR3 coding sequence is TGTGCCAGCAGCCGAGGGACAGCTAATGAAAAACTGTTTTTT. Translated: CASSRGTANEKLFF. The rearrangement uses TRBV7-9 and TRBJ1-4; the match to TRBD1 covers 7 bases. V shed 5 bases, J shed 3 bases, and the junction held 3 bases outside the gene matches. The CDR3 is 14 amino acids. Germline CDR1 SEHNR, CDR2 FQNEAQ (reference sequence).

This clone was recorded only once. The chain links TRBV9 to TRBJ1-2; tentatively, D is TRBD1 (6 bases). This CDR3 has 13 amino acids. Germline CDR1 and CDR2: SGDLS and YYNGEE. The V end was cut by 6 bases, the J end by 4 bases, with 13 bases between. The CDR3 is CASKAGAGYGYTF. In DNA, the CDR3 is TGTGCCAGCAAGGCAGGGGCAGGCTATGGCTACACCTTC.

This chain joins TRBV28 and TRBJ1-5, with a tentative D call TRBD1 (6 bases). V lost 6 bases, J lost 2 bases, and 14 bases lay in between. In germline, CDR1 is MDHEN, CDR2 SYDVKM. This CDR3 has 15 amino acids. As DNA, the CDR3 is TGTGCCAGCAGGGTGGACAGTTGGGGCAATCAGCCCCAGCATTTT. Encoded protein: CASRVDSWGNQPQHF.

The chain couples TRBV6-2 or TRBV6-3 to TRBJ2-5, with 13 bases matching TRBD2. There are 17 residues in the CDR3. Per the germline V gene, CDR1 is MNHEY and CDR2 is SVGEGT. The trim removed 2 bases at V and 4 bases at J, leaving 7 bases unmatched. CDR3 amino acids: CASSYGGLAGARETQYF. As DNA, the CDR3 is TGTGCCAGCAGTTACGGAGGACTAGCGGGAGCGAGAGAGACCCAGTACTTC.